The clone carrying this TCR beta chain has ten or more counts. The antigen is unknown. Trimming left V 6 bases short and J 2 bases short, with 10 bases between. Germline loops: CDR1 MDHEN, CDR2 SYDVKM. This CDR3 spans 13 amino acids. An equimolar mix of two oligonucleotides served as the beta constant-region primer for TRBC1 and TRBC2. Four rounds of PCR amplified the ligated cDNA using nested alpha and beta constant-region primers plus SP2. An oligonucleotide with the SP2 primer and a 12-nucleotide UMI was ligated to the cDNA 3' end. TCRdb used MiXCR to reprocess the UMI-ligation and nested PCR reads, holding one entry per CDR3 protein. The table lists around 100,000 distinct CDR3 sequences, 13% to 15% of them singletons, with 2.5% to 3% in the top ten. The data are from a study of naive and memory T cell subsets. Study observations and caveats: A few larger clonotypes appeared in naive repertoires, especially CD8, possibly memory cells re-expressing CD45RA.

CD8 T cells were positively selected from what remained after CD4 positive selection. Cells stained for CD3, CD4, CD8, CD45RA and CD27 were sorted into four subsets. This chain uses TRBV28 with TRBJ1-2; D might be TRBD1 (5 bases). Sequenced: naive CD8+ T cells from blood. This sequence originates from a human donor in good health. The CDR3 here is CASRPTENYGYTF. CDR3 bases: TGTGCCAGCAGGCCGACAGAGAACTATGGCTACACCTTC.